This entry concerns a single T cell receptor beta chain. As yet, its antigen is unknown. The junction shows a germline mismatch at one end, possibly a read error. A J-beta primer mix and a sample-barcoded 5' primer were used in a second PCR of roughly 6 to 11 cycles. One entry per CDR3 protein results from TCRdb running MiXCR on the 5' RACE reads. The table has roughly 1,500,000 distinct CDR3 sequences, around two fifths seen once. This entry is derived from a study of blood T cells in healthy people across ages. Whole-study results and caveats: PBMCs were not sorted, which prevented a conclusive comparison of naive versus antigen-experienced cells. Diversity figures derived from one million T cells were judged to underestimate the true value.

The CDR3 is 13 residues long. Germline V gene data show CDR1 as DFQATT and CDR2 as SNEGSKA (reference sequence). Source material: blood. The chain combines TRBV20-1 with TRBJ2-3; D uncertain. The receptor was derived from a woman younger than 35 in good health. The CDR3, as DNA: TGCAGTGCTAGAGTGGCCTTTCACAGATACGCAGTATTT. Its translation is CSARVAFHRYAVF.